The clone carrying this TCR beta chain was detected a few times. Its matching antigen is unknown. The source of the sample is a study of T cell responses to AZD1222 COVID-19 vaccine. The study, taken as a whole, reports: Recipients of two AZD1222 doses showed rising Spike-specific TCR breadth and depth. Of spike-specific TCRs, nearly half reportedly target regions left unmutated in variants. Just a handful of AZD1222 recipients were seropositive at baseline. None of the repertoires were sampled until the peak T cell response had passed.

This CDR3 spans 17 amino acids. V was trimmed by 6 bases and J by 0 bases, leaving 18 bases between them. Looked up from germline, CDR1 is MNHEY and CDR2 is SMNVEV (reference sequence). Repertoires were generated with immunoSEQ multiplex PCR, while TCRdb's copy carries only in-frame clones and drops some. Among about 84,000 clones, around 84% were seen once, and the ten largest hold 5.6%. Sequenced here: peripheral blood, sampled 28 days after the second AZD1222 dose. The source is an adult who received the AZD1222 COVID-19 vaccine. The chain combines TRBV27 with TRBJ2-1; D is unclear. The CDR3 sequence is CASSNLLALSSYNEQFF. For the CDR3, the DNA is TGTGCCAGCAGCAACCTCCTTGCGCTTAGCTCCTACAATGAGCAGTTCTTC.